The sequence of this T cell receptor beta chain was determined in a study of blood T cell repertoires in COVID-19. In the study overall: COVID-19 samples, acute and convalescent, were from the United States, Italy and Spain. T cells, B-cell-depleted T cells, or PBMCs provided the cDNA or gDNA that served as material.

This clone was seen a single time. The CDR3 is made up of 13 amino acids. Germline values: CDR1 MDHEN, CDR2 SYDVKM. V shed 9 bases, J shed 11 bases, and the junction held 14 bases outside the gene matches. Authors' processing steps: Quantification of nucleated cells was approximated via reference gene primer amplification. TCRdb's copy holds only in-frame clones and misses some; the assay was immunoSEQ multiplex PCR. The DNA was the basis for D and trimming; V, J and clone size are from that table. The sample has 250,000 or so clones; 80% to 85% are singletons. The clonotype originates from a woman aged 18-30 years with acute or convalescent COVID-19. The chain links TRBV28 to TRBJ1-1; TRBD1 matches at 8 bases. Source material: peripheral blood. CDR3 loop: CASARTGRNKAFF. CDR3 DNA sequence: TGTGCCAGTGCCAGGACAGGGAGAAATAAGGCTTTCTTT.